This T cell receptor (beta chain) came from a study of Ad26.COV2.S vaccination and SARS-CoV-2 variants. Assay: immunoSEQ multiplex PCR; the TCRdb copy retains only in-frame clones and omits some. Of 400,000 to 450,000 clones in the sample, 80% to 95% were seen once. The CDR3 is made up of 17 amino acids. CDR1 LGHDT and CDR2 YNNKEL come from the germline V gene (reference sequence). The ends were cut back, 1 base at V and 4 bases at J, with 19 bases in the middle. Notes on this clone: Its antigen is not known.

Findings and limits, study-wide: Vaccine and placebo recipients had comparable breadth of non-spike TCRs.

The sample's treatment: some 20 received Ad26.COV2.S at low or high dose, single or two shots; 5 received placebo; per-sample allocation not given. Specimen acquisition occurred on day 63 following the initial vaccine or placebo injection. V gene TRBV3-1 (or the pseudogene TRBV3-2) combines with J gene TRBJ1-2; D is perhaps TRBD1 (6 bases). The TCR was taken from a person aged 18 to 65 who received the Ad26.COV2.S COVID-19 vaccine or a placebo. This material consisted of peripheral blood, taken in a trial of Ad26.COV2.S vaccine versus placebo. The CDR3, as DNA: TGTGCCAGCAGCCAAGGACAGGCTTTACCCACTCGCTATGGCTACACCTTC. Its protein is CASSQGQALPTRYGYTF.